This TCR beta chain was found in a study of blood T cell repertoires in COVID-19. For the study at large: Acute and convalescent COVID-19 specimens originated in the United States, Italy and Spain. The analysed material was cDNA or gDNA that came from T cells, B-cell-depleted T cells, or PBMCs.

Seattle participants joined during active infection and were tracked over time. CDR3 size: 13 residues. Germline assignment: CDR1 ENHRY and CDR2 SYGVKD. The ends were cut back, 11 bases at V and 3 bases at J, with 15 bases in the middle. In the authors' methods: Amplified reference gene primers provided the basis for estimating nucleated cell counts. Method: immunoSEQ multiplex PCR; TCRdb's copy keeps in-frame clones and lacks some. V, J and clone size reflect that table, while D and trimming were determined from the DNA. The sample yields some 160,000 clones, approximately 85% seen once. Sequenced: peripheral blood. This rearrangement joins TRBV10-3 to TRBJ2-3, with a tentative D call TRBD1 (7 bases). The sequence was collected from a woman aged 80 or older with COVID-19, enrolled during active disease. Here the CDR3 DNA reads TGTGCCGCCCAGGGGGGTTTTACAGATACGCAGTATTTT. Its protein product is CAAQGGFTDTQYF.